This TCR beta chain is from a study of OX40 agonist ivuxolimab in advanced cancers. The data were produced by immunoSEQ multiplex PCR, yet TCRdb's version contains in-frame clones alone and is incomplete. The sample lists some 68,000 clones, roughly 86% seen once, with 2% to 2.5% in the top ten. Of note for this clone: Its antigen is as yet unknown.

Study-level findings and limits: Antigen targets of the expanded peripheral T cells went undetermined.

The CDR3 has 13 residues. With 6 bases removed from V and 5 bases from J, the gap between germline ends came to 13 bases. The germline gives CDR1 MNHEY, CDR2 SVGAGI. The sequencing here drew on CD4+ or CD8+ T cells sorted from blood, taken in a trial of the OX40 agonist ivuxolimab. The V and J genes are TRBV6-5 and TRBJ1-2; D may be TRBD1 (6 bases). This sequence originates from an adult with an advanced solid tumor such as melanoma, head and neck, liver or kidney cancer. This chain's CDR3 is CASSRGGRYGYTF. CDR3 bases: TGTGCCAGCAGCAGAGGGGGAAGGTATGGCTACACCTTC.